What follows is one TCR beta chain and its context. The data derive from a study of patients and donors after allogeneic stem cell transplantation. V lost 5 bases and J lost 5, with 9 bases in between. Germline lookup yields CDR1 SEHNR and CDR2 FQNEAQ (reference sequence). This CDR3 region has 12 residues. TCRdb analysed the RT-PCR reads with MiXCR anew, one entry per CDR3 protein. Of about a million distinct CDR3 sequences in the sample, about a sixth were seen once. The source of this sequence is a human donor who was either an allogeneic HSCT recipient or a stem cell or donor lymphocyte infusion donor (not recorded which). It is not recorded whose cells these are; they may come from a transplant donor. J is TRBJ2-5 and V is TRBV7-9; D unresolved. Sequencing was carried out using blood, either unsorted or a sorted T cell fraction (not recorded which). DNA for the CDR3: TGTGCCAGCAGCAAGGTCGGGGAGACCCAGTACTTC. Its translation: CASSKVGETQYF.